This TCR beta chain originates from a study of shared clonotypes between healthy human individuals. On the study more broadly: Donors were a couple of women and a few men aged 18 to 49.

Recent acute infections and vaccinations were absent in the healthy HIV-negative adult donors. Every contributor of samples was a Caucasian grown-up residing in Nashville, Tennessee. The data were produced by immunoSEQ multiplex PCR, yet TCRdb's version contains in-frame clones alone and is incomplete. The sample shows hundreds of thousands of clones, 70% to 80% of them seen only once. Germline V gene sequence: CDR1 MGHRA, CDR2 YSYEKL. Unmatched junction bases numbered 8, after V lost 0 bases and J lost 1 base. The length of the CDR3 is 18 residues. Material for sequencing was PBMCs. This clonotype was sampled from a woman aged 40-49 years in good health. Some clones in this sample may be carry-over from other donors' samples. The V and J genes are TRBV4-1 and TRBJ2-2; 7 bases fit TRBD2. The CDR3 DNA follows: TGCGCCAGCAGCCAAGAGGAGGGCCTAGCGGAGAACACCGGGGAGCTGTTTTTT. It specifies CASSQEEGLAENTGELFF.